Following are 21 T cell receptor beta chains from one sample sequenced in a study of T cell repertoires in cytomegalovirus infection. TCRdb recomputed calls from the reads with MiXCR, one row per CDR3 protein. The sample has some 940,000 distinct CDR3 sequences, around 32% seen once. Their antigens remain unidentified. Sequenced here: cultured CD8+ T cells from PBMCs, sampled from culture after CMV antigen stimulation. These receptors were obtained from a human donor in good health (CMV status not recorded). Some clones in this sample may be carry-over from other donors' samples.

This clonotype appeared a few times. This chain connects TRBV7-6 to TRBJ2-3, with TRBD2 matching 14 bases. Germline CDR1 is SGHVS and CDR2 is FNYEAQ. Unmatched junction bases numbered 13, after V lost 5 bases and J lost 3 bases. The CDR3 extends over 19 amino acids. CDR3 protein: CASSLNIGTSGGLTDTQYF. The CDR3 nucleotides read TGTGCCAGCAGCCTAAACATCGGGACTAGCGGGGGATTGACAGATACGCAGTATTTT.

The chain couples TRBV29-1 to TRBJ2-1; no firm D call. The germline V gene has CDR1 SQVTM and CDR2 ANQGSEA. This CDR3 contains 14 residues. The ends were cut back, 2 bases at V and 5 bases at J, with 13 bases in the middle. The CDR3 region is CSVEIVGKNNEQFF. The CDR3, as DNA: TGCAGCGTTGAAATCGTGGGTAAGAACAATGAGCAGTTCTTC.

J is TRBJ2-5 and V is TRBV19; no reliable D call. CDR1 and CDR2 from the germline V gene are LNHDA and SQIVND (reference sequence). The CDR3 contains 14 residues. Trimming shortened V by 6 bases and J by 1 base, and 12 bases separated the two germline ends. The CDR3 nucleotides read TGTGCCAGTAGCGAAATTTCTTTCCAAGAGACCCAGTACTTC. Translation gives CASSEISFQETQYF.

This clonotype has more than one count but fewer than ten. The chain couples TRBV6-7 to TRBJ1-6, with a tentative D call TRBD1 (5 bases). TRBV6-7 is treated as an ORF (open reading frame) with a function not yet certain. The CDR3 is made up of 19 amino acids. Trimming stripped 11 bases from V and 1 base from J, with 27 bases between. The CDR3 DNA reads as TGTGCCCGAACTCGGGGACTTCAAGCAATAGGATCCTATAATTCACCCCTCCACTTT. It is translated as CARTRGLQAIGSYNSPLHF.

This clonotype was recorded many times. The chain combines TRBV6-5 with TRBJ1-5; TRBD1 might be the D (5 bases). CDR3 length equals 13 residues. Germline V CDR1 and CDR2: MNHEY, SVGAGI. V dropped 3 bases and J dropped 4 bases, with 7 bases sitting between them. DNA for the CDR3: TGTGCCAGCAGTTATCGGGGGAATCAGCCCCAGCATTTT. It is translated as CASSYRGNQPQHF.

On this clonotype itself: This may stem from a read error, because a much larger clone lies one nucleotide away. This chain joins TRBV7-6 and TRBJ1-5, with D maybe TRBD1 (6 bases). The CDR3 is 14 amino acids. Germline assignment: CDR1 SGHVS and CDR2 FNYEAQ. The DNA of the CDR3 is TGTGTCAGCAGCTTAGGGGGGGCCGGCAAGGCCCAGCATTTT. Amino acid sequence: CVSSLGGAGKAQHF.

The J gene is TRBJ2-2, the V gene TRBV6-1; perhaps TRBD1 as D (6 bases). V gave up 6 bases and J gave up 4 bases, with 12 bases separating them. CDR3 length: 14 residues. CDR1 is MNHNS and CDR2 is SASEGT in the germline V gene. This CDR3 reads CASSPGDITGELFF. Written as DNA, the CDR3 is TGTGCCAGCAGCCCCGGGGACATCACCGGGGAGCTGTTTTTT.

This clonotype was seen a handful of times. This sequence joins TRBV10-3 and TRBJ1-2; D perhaps matches TRBD1 (6 bases). Per germline, CDR1 ENHRY and CDR2 SYGVKD. Trimming removed 9 bases at V and 4 bases at J, with 15 bases between. The CDR3 spans 13 residues. As DNA, the CDR3 is TGTGCCATACGGGGGGCAGAATCCTATGGCTACACCTTC. The encoded protein is CAIRGAESYGYTF.

This clonotype was observed a few times. Germline and junction disagree at one end, which may indicate a read error. J is TRBJ2-5 and V is TRBV7-7; D unresolved. The CDR3 totals 15 residues. Germline V gives CDR1 SSHAT, CDR2 FNYEAQ (reference sequence). This CDR3 is CASSLVRGYQETQYF. DNA for the CDR3: TGTGCTAGCAGCTTAGTTCGTGGGTACCAAGAGACCCAGTACTTC.

This clonotype was observed a few times. This chain links TRBV20-1 with TRBJ2-4, with D possibly TRBD1 on 6 matching bases. Germline values: CDR1 DFQATT, CDR2 SNEGSKA (reference sequence). The CDR3 runs to 18 residues. The V gene lost 1 base and the J gene lost 0 bases, with 19 bases spanning the gap. Written as DNA, the CDR3 is TGCAGTGCTAGAGGCCCCGCCGAAGGGGGAATAGCCAAAAACATTCAGTACTTC. Amino acid sequence: CSARGPAEGGIAKNIQYF.

This clonotype was counted many times. V is TRBV27 and J is TRBJ2-3; D unclear. The CDR3 is made up of 14 amino acids. The germline V and J ends were trimmed by 3 bases and 1 base, with 8 bases remaining between them. Looked up from germline, CDR1 is MNHEY and CDR2 is SMNVEV (reference sequence). Written as DNA, the CDR3 is TGTGCCAGCAGTTTGAGCAGAGGCACAGATACGCAGTATTTT. It specifies CASSLSRGTDTQYF.

V is TRBV19 and J is TRBJ2-2, with no clear D. V lost 8 bases, J lost 1 base, and 5 bases lay in between. The CDR3 has 12 residues. The germline gives CDR1 LNHDA, CDR2 SQIVND (reference sequence). CDR3 loop: CASLENTGELFF. In DNA, the CDR3 is TGTGCCAGTCTGGAGAACACCGGGGAGCTGTTTTTT.

In this sample, this clonotype turned up a few times. The V call is TRBV5-6, the J call TRBJ1-2; the D gene is possibly TRBD1 (5 bases). The V gene's germline CDR1 is SGHDT and CDR2 YYEEEE. There are 13 residues in the CDR3. Trimming took 3 bases from V and 6 from J, leaving 12 bases between them. In nucleotides, the CDR3 is TGTGCCAGCAGCTACGGACTGGGGGATGGCTACACCTTC. Its translation is CASSYGLGDGYTF.

V and J are TRBV27 and TRBJ1-5, with TRBD1 matching over 7 bases. The V segment lost 5 bases and the J segment 3 bases; nucleotides outside the gene matches: 4. The CDR3 runs to 14 residues. Germline V CDR1 and CDR2: MNHEY, SMNVEV (reference sequence). The CDR3 bases are TGTGCCAGCAGTGCAGGGACAGCCAATCAGCCCCAGCATTTT. Translating gives CASSAGTANQPQHF.

The sample holds a few counts of this clonotype. The chain combines TRBV6-5 with TRBJ2-7; no reliable D call. CDR3 size: 13 residues. Trimming removed 2 bases at V and 2 bases at J, with 7 bases between. CDR1 is MNHEY and CDR2 is SVGAGI in the germline V gene. The CDR3 is CASSYLGAYEQYF. The CDR3 DNA follows: TGTGCCAGCAGTTACCTTGGAGCCTACGAGCAGTACTTC.

There are a few counts of this clonotype. The chain joins TRBV27 to TRBJ2-5; D is possibly TRBD2 (5 bases). The CDR3 totals 12 residues. Germline CDR1 MNHEY, CDR2 SMNVEV (reference sequence). The ends were cut back, 5 bases at V and 7 bases at J, with 11 bases in the middle. CDR3 in amino acids: CASSPPEGTQYF. The CDR3 nucleotides read TGTGCCAGCAGTCCCCCCGAGGGGACCCAGTACTTC.

This clonotype has ten or more counts. One junction end disagrees with the germline gene, perhaps due to a read error. The chain carries TRBV4-1 and TRBJ1-2; unclear D gene. In germline, CDR1 is MGHRA, CDR2 YSYEKL. The CDR3 totals 11 residues. The CDR3 nucleotides read TGTGCCAGCAGCCAAAACTATGGCTACACCTTC. Protein product: CASSQNYGYTF.

The rearrangement uses TRBV2 and TRBJ1-1, with D possibly being TRBD1 (5 bases). Germline CDR1 is SNHLY and CDR2 is FYNNEI. V dropped 8 bases and J dropped 1 base, with 17 bases sitting between them. The CDR3 consists of 15 residues. In nucleotides, the CDR3 is TGTGCCAGCCCCAAGGCAGGGAGGTCGAACACTGAAGCTTTCTTT. It encodes CASPKAGRSNTEAFF.

This clonotype was seen only a few times. The V gene is TRBV27, the J gene TRBJ1-2; D call uncertain. CDR3 length equals 13 residues. Germline CDR1 is MNHEY and CDR2 is SMNVEV (reference sequence). V lost 0 bases to trimming and J lost 8 bases, with 10 bases between them. CDR3 amino acids: CASSLSKLGGYTF. DNA for the CDR3: TGTGCCAGCAGTTTATCGAAGCTGGGGGGCTACACCTTC.

The chain employs TRBV6-1 and TRBJ2-1; 10 nucleotides agree with TRBD2. The CDR3 runs to 16 residues. CDR1 and CDR2 from the germline V gene are MNHNS and SASEGT. With 5 bases clipped from V and 9 bases from J, the junction kept 13 bases outside the gene matches. CDR3 loop: CASSTRTSGAPGEQFF. The CDR3 nucleotides are TGTGCCAGCAGTACAAGGACTAGCGGTGCACCGGGTGAGCAGTTCTTC.

This clonotype was seen repeatedly, ten times or more. V is TRBV6-5 and J is TRBJ1-2, with D possibly being TRBD1 (5 bases). This CDR3 region has 15 residues. CDR1 is MNHEY and CDR2 is SVGAGI in the germline V gene. V lost 1 base and J 8 bases, leaving 17 bases between the germline ends. CDR3 in amino acids: CASSYLSSEGSGYTF. CDR3 DNA sequence: TGTGCCAGCAGTTACTTAAGCAGCGAGGGGTCCGGCTACACCTTC.